This is a list of T cell receptor beta chains from one sample in a study of identical twins. TCRdb reprocessed the 5' RACE reads with MiXCR, giving one entry per CDR3 protein. Among about 730,000 distinct CDR3 sequences listed, 21% were seen once. The same sample was also used in a study of T cells expressing NK-cell markers.

The sample taken for sequencing was PBMCs. Receptors were obtained from a woman aged 18-29 years in good health. Both conserved end residues are part of each CDR3. A D gene is named only where the DNA matches it firmly. A clone size is listed for some rows: how often the clone was seen (once, few, many), or a class if it is expanded.

-	-	TRBJ2-7	TRBV27	TGTGCCAGCAGTTTATCGGGTACGGCAGGAGGGCGCGAGCAGTACTTC	CASSLSGTAGGREQYF
-	few	TRBJ2-7	TRBV20-1	TGCAGTGCCCAGCGCCGGGTCGAATACGAGCAGTACTTC	CSAQRRVEYEQYF
-	many	TRBJ1-3	TRBV29-1	TGCAGCGTTGCCGTAGGGGACTCTGGAAACACCATATATTTT	CSVAVGDSGNTIYF
-	few	TRBJ2-5	TRBV27	TGTGCCAGCCAGGGTTTAGAGACCCAGTACTTC	CASQGLETQYF
-	many	TRBJ2-1	TRBV7-9	TGTGCCAGCAGCTTTAGAGGGAATGAGCAGTTCTTC	CASSFRGNEQFF
-	few	TRBJ2-7	TRBV7-9	TGTGCCAGCACCAATCCTTCGGGGGTCGAGCAGTACTTC	CASTNPSGVEQYF
TRBD2	many	TRBJ2-2	TRBV7-6	TGTGCCAGCAGCGACGGACTAGCGGGAGCGACGAACACCGGGGAGCTGTTTTTT	CASSDGLAGATNTGELFF
-	few	TRBJ1-5	TRBV20-1	TGCAGTGCTAGAGAAACAGGGAAGCGAAGCAATCAGCCCCAGCATTTT	CSARETGKRSNQPQHF
-	few	TRBJ2-7	TRBV9	TGTGCCTCGGGATCGGAGGGCTACGAGCAGTACTTC	CASGSEGYEQYF
TRBD1	few	TRBJ1-1	TRBV20-1	TGCAGTGTCAGCGGACAGGCAAACACTGAAGCTTTCTTT	CSVSGQANTEAFF
-	few	TRBJ2-3	TRBV4-2	TGTGCCAGCAGCCAAGATAGTCCAGGCCAGGCAGATACGCAGTATTTT	CASSQDSPGQADTQYF
TRBD1	few	TRBJ2-7	TRBV7-9	TGTGCCAGCAGCTCCTCGATTCGGGGACAGGGGGTGTACGAGCAGTACTTC	CASSSSIRGQGVYEQYF
-	few	TRBJ2-1	TRBV20-1	TGCAGTGCGACCCGACAGATCACCGGGCGTGAGCAGTTCTTC	CSATRQITGREQFF
TRBD2	few	TRBJ2-1	TRBV12-3/TRBV12-4	TGTGCCAGCAGTTCCGGGGGGGCTCCGTATAATCCGTTCTTC	CASSSGGAPYNPFF
-	few	TRBJ1-5	TRBV20-1	TGCAGTGCTAGGGGAGGGGACGGGGTTTGGGGCAATCAGCCCCAGCATTTT	CSARGGDGVWGNQPQHF
TRBD2	-	TRBJ2-1	TRBV6-5	TGTGCCAGCAGTTACTCCGGGACTAGCGGGCCTTACAATGAGCAGTTCTTC	CASSYSGTSGPYNEQFF
-	few	TRBJ2-1	TRBV7-2	TGTGCCAGCAGCTTTTTGGAACAGAGGTTCTACAATGAGCAGTTCTTC	CASSFLEQRFYNEQFF
-	few	TRBJ1-1	TRBV20-1	TGCAGTGCTAGAGAACAGCGAGGGTACACTGAAGCTTTCTTT	CSAREQRGYTEAFF
TRBD2	many	TRBJ2-7	TRBV20-1	TGCAGTGCTATTGGACTAGCGGACACCTACGAGCAGTACTTC	CSAIGLADTYEQYF
TRBD2	many	TRBJ2-1	TRBV6-1	TGTGCCAGCAGTCTTAGCGGGAGTGCCTACAATGAGCAGTTCTTC	CASSLSGSAYNEQFF
-	-	TRBJ2-7	TRBV29-1	TGCAGCGTTGTCACAGGGCTGGGATACGAGCAGTACTTC	CSVVTGLGYEQYF
TRBD1	many	TRBJ2-3	TRBV2	TGTGCCAGCGGACAGGGGGCAGGCACAGATACGCAGTATTTT	CASGQGAGTDTQYF